This entry features one T cell receptor beta chain sequence. TCRdb's table, derived via immunoSEQ multiplex PCR, lists solely in-frame clones and lacks some. The sample has over 60,000 clones, about 80% seen once. The CDR3 runs 14 residues. Germline values: CDR1 SGHAT, CDR2 FQNNGV. Losses at the gene ends were 5 bases for V and 5 bases for J; bases not matched to a gene: 7. This sample stems from a study of blood T cell repertoires in COVID-19. The J gene is TRBJ1-1, the V gene TRBV11-2, with TRBD1 matching 8 bases. This sequence was found in a human donor in a cohort sampled during active COVID-19. Sample: peripheral blood. The CDR3 DNA sequence: TGTGCCAGCAGCGCTGGACAGGGAGGGACTGAAGCTTTCTTT. As protein: CASSAGQGGTEAFF. Together with reference TRBV11-2 and TRBJ1-1, the CDR3 gives the full variable domain: EAGVAQSPRYKIIEKRQSVAFWCNPISGHATLYWYQQILGQGPKLLIQFQNNGVVDDSQLPKDRFSAERLKGVDSTLKIQPAKLEDSAVYLCASSAGQGGTEAFFGQGTRLTVV.